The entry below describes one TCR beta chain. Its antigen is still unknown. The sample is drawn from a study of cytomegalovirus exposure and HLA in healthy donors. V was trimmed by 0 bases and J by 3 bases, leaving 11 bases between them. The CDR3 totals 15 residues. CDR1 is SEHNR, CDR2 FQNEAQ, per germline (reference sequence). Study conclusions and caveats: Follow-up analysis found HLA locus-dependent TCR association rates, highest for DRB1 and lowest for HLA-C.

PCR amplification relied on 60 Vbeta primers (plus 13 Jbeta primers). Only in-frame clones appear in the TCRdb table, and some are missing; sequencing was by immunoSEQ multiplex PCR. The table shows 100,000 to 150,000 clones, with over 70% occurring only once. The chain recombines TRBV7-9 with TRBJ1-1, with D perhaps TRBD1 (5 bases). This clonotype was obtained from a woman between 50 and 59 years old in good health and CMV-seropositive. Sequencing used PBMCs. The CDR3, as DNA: TGTGCCAGCAGCTTAGCGGGCAGGGAGGACACTGAAGCTTTCTTT. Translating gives CASSLAGREDTEAFF.